This TCR beta chain was documented in a study of blood T cell repertoires in COVID-19. In the study overall: PBMCs, B-cell-depleted T cells, or T cells provided the cDNA or gDNA that made up the material.

Per the authors' pipeline: Quantification of nucleated cells was approximated via reference gene primer amplification. Libraries were prepared by immunoSEQ multiplex PCR; TCRdb keeps only in-frame clonotypes and omits some of them. D and trimming come from the DNA, and the V and J calls and clone size come from that table. In the table there are about 53,000 clones, approximately 80% of which are singletons. Germline V lookup: CDR1 SGHRS, CDR2 YFSETQ. V lost 4 bases, J lost 2 bases, and 14 bases stayed unmatched. This CDR3 region has 17 residues. The chain carries TRBV5-1 and TRBJ2-7, with 8 nucleotides matching TRBD2. Material for sequencing was peripheral blood. The clonotype originates from a human donor in a cohort sampled during active COVID-19. DNA for the CDR3: TGCGCCAGCAGCCCTCACAGGCGGGGGGCATTCCCCTACGAGCAGTACTTC. Amino acid sequence: CASSPHRRGAFPYEQYF. The complete variable domain, with remaining parts taken from reference TRBV5-1 and TRBJ2-7, reads KAGVTQTPRYLIKTRGQQVTLSCSPISGHRSVSWYQQTPGQGLQFLFEYFSETQRNKGNFPGRFSGRQFSNSRSEMNVSTLELGDSALYLCASSPHRRGAFPYEQYFGPGTRLTVT.